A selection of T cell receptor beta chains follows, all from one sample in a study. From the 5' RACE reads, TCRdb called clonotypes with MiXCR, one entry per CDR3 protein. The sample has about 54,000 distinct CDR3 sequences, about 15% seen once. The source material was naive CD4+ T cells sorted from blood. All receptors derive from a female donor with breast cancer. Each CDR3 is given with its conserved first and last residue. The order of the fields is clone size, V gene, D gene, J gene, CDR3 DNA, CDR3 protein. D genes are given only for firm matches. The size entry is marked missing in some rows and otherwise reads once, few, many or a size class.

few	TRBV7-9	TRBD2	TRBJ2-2	TGTGCCAGCAGCTTAACTAGCGGAAACACCGGGGAGCTGTTTTTT	CASSLTSGNTGELFF
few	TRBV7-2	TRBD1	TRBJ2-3	TGTGCCAGCAGCTTGGGGACAGGGTATGGCACAGATACGCAGTATTTT	CASSLGTGYGTDTQYF
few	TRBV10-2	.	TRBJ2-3	TGCGCCAGCAGGGACGGATCCACAGATACGCAGTATTTT	CASRDGSTDTQYF
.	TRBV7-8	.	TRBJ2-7	TGTGCCAGCAGCTTAGCGGGGGGGCAGGAACGAGAGGAGCAGTACTTC	CASSLAGGQEREEQYF
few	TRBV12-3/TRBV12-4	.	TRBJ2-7	TGTGCCAGCAGTTTAGTATTAACGGGAGAGCAGTACTTC	CASSLVLTGEQYF
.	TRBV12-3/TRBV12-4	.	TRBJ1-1	TGTGCCAGCAGTTCTAGGACGGTTATGAACACTGAAGCTTTCTTT	CASSSRTVMNTEAFF
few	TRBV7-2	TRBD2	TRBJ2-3	TGTGCCAGCAGCTTGCGGGAGGAAGATACGCAGTATTTT	CASSLREEDTQYF
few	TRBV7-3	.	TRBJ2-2	TGTGCCAGCAGCTCCGGACACTCCGGGGAGCTGTTTTTT	CASSSGHSGELFF
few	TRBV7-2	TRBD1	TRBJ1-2	TGTGCCAGCAGTTTCACTCGGGACAGCGACTATGGCTACACCTTC	CASSFTRDSDYGYTF
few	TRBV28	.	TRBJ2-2	TGTGCCAGCAGTTTACCCGTTTCCGGAACCGGGGAGCTGTTTTTT	CASSLPVSGTGELFF
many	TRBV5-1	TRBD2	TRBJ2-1	TGCGCCAGCAGCTTGGACGGGACTACATATGAGCAGTTCTTC	CASSLDGTTYEQFF
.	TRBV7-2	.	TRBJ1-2	TGTGCCAGCAGCTCGGGACTATCCTATAACTATGGCTACGCCTTC	CASSSGLSYNYGYAF
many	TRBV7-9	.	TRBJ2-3	TGTGCCAGCAGCCCCTTCGGGGGCCAAGTCACAGATACGCAGTATTTT	CASSPFGGQVTDTQYF
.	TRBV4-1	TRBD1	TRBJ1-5	TGCGCCAGCAGCCGAAGACCAGGGACAGGGAGCAATCAGCCCCAGCATTTT	CASSRRPGTGSNQPQHF
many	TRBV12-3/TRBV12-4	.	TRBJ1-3	TGTGCCAGCAGTCCCCCTGGACACCACTCTGGAAACACCATATATTTT	CASSPPGHHSGNTIYF
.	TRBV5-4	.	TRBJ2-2	TGTGCCAGCAGCTTGGATGGTAGCGGCCTCGCGAACACCGGGGAGCTGTTTTTT	CASSLDGSGLANTGELFF
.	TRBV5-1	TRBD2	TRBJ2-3	TGCTCCAGCAGCTTGGGGGACTACACAGATACGCAGTATTTT	CSSSLGDYTDTQYF
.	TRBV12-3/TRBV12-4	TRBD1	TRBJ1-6	TGTGCCAGCAGTCCCTTCGAGACAGGGATGAATTCACCCCTCCACTTT	CASSPFETGMNSPLHF
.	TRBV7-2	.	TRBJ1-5	TGTGCCAGCAGCTCGGGACTCAGCAATCAGCCCCAGCATTTT	CASSSGLSNQPQHF
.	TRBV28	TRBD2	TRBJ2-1	TGTGCCAGCAACACACCGGGACTAGCTGACAATGAGCAGTTCTTC	CASNTPGLADNEQFF
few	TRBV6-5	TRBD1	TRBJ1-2	TGTGCCAGCAGTAACATAGGGACAGACACTAACTATGGCTACACCTTC	CASSNIGTDTNYGYTF
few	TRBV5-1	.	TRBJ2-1	TGCGCCAGCGTCCGGTCCTCGGGAGAACGGTACAATGAGCAGTTCTTC	CASVRSSGERYNEQFF
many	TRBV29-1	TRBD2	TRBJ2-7	TGCAGCGTTGTTTTGGCTAGCGGGAGCGCCTACGAGCAGTACTTC	CSVVLASGSAYEQYF
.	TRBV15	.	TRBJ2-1	TGTGCCACCAGCAGAGGGGCTGAGTACAATGAGCAGTTCTTC	CATSRGAEYNEQFF
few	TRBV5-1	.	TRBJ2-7	TGCGCCAGCGGCGCATGGAGACAGGTTACCTACGAGCAGTACTTC	CASGAWRQVTYEQYF
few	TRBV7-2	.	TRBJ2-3	TGTGCCAGCGTGGCCATTGCGGATACGCAGTATTTT	CASVAIADTQYF
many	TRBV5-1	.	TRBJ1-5	TGCGCCAGCAGCTTGGCCGGCAGTTGGCCCCAGCATTTT	CASSLAGSWPQHF
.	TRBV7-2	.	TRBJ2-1	TGTGCCAGCAGCACACCGGGACCTAAAAATGAGCAGTTCTTC	CASSTPGPKNEQFF
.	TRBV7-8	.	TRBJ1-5	TGTGCCAGCAGCTTGTGGGGCAGGAACGAGGGCAATCAGCCCCAGCATTTT	CASSLWGRNEGNQPQHF
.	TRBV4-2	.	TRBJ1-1	TGTGCCAGCAGCCAAGGAACGGGGGACAACACTGAAGCTTTCTTT	CASSQGTGDNTEAFF
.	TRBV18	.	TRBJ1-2	TGTGCCAGCTCACCAATCCAGGAGGCATATGGCTACACCTTC	CASSPIQEAYGYTF
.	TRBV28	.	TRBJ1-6	TGTGCCAGCAACGACAGGAATTCACCCCTCCACTTT	CASNDRNSPLHF
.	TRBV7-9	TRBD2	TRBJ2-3	TGTGCCAGCAGCCCTGGACTAGCGATTGGGACAGATACGCAGTATTTT	CASSPGLAIGTDTQYF
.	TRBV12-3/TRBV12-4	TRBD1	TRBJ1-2	TGTGCCAGCAGTTTAAGACAGGGGGCGACCGACTACACCTTC	CASSLRQGATDYTF
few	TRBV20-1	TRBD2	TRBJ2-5	TGCAGTGCCACAGGTCCCACTAGCGGAAGCCAAGAGACCCAGTACTTC	CSATGPTSGSQETQYF
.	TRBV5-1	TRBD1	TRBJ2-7	TGCGCCAGCAGCGAAAACCCGGCGGGACAGGGTTCCTACGAGCAGTACTTC	CASSENPAGQGSYEQYF
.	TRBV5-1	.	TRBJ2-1	TGCGCCAGCAGCCAGCTCAATGAGCAGTTCTTC	CASSQLNEQFF
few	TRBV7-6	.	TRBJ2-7	TGTGCCAGCAGCTTCGGGGACGGTCGTTACGAGCAGTACTTC	CASSFGDGRYEQYF
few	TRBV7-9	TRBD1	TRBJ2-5	TGTGCCAGCAGCTGGCCCCTGACAGGGCGTACTGAGACCCAGTACTTC	CASSWPLTGRTETQYF
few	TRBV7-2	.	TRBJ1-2	TGTGCCAGCAGCCACGGCAAAATCCCAGGGGCTTATGGCTACACCTTC	CASSHGKIPGAYGYTF